This T cell receptor beta chain came from a study of OX40 agonist ivuxolimab in advanced cancers. Looking at the study overall: Of the patients, three showed partial responses, one with hepatocellular carcinoma and two with cutaneous melanoma.

Broader study findings: Certain nonresponders likewise exhibited a low normalized T-cell clonal expansion.

The germline V gene encodes CDR1 ENHRY and CDR2 SYGVKD. The CDR3 totals 18 residues. Unmatched junction bases numbered 12, after V lost 1 base and J lost 2 bases. Here immunoSEQ multiplex PCR was the method, and the copy in TCRdb shows in-frame clones only, minus some. Seen here are 75,000 to 100,000 clones, just over 85% observed once, and the top ten hold 1.5% to 2%. About this clone: Its antigen is unknown.

This chain connects TRBV10-3 to TRBJ1-1; 8 bases line up with TRBD1. The source was CD4+ or CD8+ T cells sorted from blood, collected in a trial of the OX40 agonist ivuxolimab. This clonotype was sampled from an adult with an advanced solid tumor such as melanoma, head and neck, liver or kidney cancer. The CDR3 DNA reads as TGTGCCATCAGTGAGTTGGGGCAGGGGGCAGGGATTAACACTGAAGCTTTCTTT. Residues: CAISELGQGAGINTEAFF.